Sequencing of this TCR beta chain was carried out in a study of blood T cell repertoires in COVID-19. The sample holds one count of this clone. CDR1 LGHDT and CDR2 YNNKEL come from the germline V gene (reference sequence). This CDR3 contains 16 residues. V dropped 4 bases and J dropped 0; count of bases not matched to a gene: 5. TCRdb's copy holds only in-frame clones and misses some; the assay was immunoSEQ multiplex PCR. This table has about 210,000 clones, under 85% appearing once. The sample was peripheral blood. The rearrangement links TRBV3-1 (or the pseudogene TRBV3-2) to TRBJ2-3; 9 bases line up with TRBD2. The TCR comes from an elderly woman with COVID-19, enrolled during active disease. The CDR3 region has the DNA TGTGCCAGCAGCCGCGGGGGGGGGATTAGCACAGATACGCAGTATTTT. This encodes CASSRGGGISTDTQYF.